This TCR beta chain was observed in a study of T cells after yellow fever vaccination. Across the whole study: Each low-cell-number fraction was prepared by means of SMART-Seq v4 Ultra Low Input. Study-level findings and limits: Contamination by abundant bulk-population clonotypes could be present in FACS-sorted repertoires.

The CDR3 totals 14 residues. Germline lookup yields CDR1 SGHTA and CDR2 FQGNSA. A universal primer site and UMIs were added as TCR cDNA was made by 5'RACE template switching. TCRdb recomputed calls from the 5' RACE reads with MiXCR, one row per CDR3 protein. The table lists hundreds of thousands of distinct CDR3 sequences, roughly 9.4% of them singletons. The table lists this clonotype with many counts. What it binds is unknown. The clonotype was recovered from a man in his late teens or twenties who received the YFV17D yellow fever vaccine. This specimen was PBMCs, taken on the day of the first yellow fever vaccination. The gene calls are TRBV7-2 and TRBJ2-1; 11 nucleotides match TRBD1. CDR3 DNA: TGTGCGACAAGGGGACAGGGGGGAAACAATGAGCAGTTCTTC. This codes for CATRGQGGNNEQFF.